This paragraph covers one T cell receptor beta chain sequence. V lost 0 bases and J 4 bases, leaving 8 bases between the germline ends. Germline assignment: CDR1 SGHRS and CDR2 YFSETQ. This CDR3 has 14 residues. Some clones are missing from TCRdb's copy, which holds only in-frame ones; the method was immunoSEQ multiplex PCR. The top ten clones hold 0.7% of a sample with almost 65,000 clones, around 83% of them seen once. The sample is drawn from a study of OX40 agonist ivuxolimab in advanced cancers. As for the study in general: In this trial design, patients received ivuxolimab intravenously at 0.01 to 10 mg/kg every 2 weeks. Each dose-escalation patient presented with hepatocellular carcinoma, melanoma, renal cell or head and neck cancer.

Systemic immunosuppression or a history of autoimmune disease excluded patients. The receptor was derived from an adult with an advanced solid tumor such as melanoma, head and neck, liver or kidney cancer. Sequenced material: CD4+ or CD8+ T cells sorted from blood, taken in a trial of the OX40 agonist ivuxolimab. This sequence joins TRBV5-1 and TRBJ2-1; D is undetermined. The CDR3 DNA sequence: TGCGCCAGCAGCTTGGGCCTAGAGTACAATGAGCAGTTCTTC. It translates to CASSLGLEYNEQFF.